This T cell receptor beta chain was sequenced during a study of shared clonotypes between healthy human individuals. General study points: The study drew on few donors, limiting represented genetic and exposure-history diversity. The sampled material consisted only of blood, and tissue repertoires are likely to differ.

On this clone itself: The antigen remains undetermined. Distinct nucleotide sequences in the sample also encode this CDR3.

The assay was carried out at the deep level. On sorted subsets, replicate PCRs used about 200 ng DNA, or around 30,000 T cell genomes. Measured with immunoSEQ multiplex PCR; TCRdb has only the in-frame clones, and not every one. The table lists around 510,000 clones, approximately 95% of them singletons, with 0.05% to 0.07% in the top ten. The TCR comes from a woman aged 30 to 39 in good health. The sample taken for sequencing was naive CD4+ T cells sorted from blood. The subset here: CD45RA+ positively selected.

DNA of the CDR3: TGTGCCAGCTCACCAATTCGCTCGGAGACCCAGTACTTC. Translating it yields CASSPIRSETQYF. This chain links TRBV18 with TRBJ2-5; no clear D gene. The CDR3 runs to 13 residues. CDR1 and CDR2 from the germline V gene are KGHSH and LQKENI. The V and J ends lost 2 bases and 5 bases respectively, with 9 bases between them.